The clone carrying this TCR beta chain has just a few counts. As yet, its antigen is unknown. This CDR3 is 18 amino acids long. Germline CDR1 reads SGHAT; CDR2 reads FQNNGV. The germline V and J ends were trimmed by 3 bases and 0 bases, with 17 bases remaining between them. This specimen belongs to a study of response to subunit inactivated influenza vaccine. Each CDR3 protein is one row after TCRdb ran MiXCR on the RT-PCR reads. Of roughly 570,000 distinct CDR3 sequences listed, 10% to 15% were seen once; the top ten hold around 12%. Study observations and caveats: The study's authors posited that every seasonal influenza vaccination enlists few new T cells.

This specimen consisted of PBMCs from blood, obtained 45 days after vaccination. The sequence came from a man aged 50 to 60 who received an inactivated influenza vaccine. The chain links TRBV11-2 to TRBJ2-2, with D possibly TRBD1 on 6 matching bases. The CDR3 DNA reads TGTGCCAGCAGCTTGGGCCCTGTGGGGACACCGAACACCGGGGAGCTGTTTTTT. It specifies CASSLGPVGTPNTGELFF.